The TCR beta chain under discussion was sequenced for a study of graft-versus-host responses after intestinal transplantation. Background on the study: Each patient got anti-thymocyte globulin induction, then tacrolimus and steroids for three to four years. Whole-study findings and limits: Association was observed between peak circulating GvH clone levels and early post-transplant HvG declines. Recipient marrow showed GvH clones, some seen first in ileum or blood. The study found high graft-versus-host to host-versus-graft clonal ratios in allografts of patients with graft-donor T cell macrochimerism.

This clone was seen only a few times. The target antigen is unknown. Repertoires were generated with immunoSEQ multiplex PCR, while TCRdb's copy carries only in-frame clones and drops some. The sample comprises 10,000 to 15,000 clones, approximately 84% of which are singletons, and 6.5% to 9.5% rests with the top ten. CDR3 length equals 11 residues. V was clipped by 6 bases and J by 8 bases, with 10 bases between them. The V gene's germline CDR1 is SEHNR and CDR2 FQNEAQ (reference sequence). The sequences come from PBMCs, collected just over 300 days after intestinal transplant. This TCR derives from a human patient who received an intestinal transplant, so some T cells may come from the graft donor. This sequence joins TRBV7-9 and TRBJ1-2; D might be TRBD1 (6 bases). CDR3 DNA: TGTGCCAGCAGTCGGACAGTGGGCTACACCTTC. Its protein product is CASSRTVGYTF.